This TCR beta chain was observed in a study of tumor-infiltrating lymphocytes in primary liver carcinoma. Co-extraction of RNA and DNA was performed on roughly 20-31 mg of unsorted bulk tissue. For this clonotype: At one end the junction does not follow the germline gene, possibly because of a read error.

With roughly 0.5 ug total RNA as template and a constant-region primer, TCR beta cDNA was made. Three nested multiplex PCR rounds of slightly modified ARM-PCR generated TCR beta libraries. Via MiXCR, TCRdb re-called the multiplex PCR reads, giving one row per CDR3 protein. Of more than 75,000 distinct CDR3 sequences listed, 65% to 80% are singletons. The sample was liver tumor tissue from sampling region 1. Subset in this sample: tumor region T1, superior pole. This receptor was taken from a man aged 40-49 years with primary liver carcinoma and hepatitis B virus infection.

The CDR3, as DNA: TGTGCTAGCAGCCAATTAGGAGGGGTGGGCAGAGATACGCAGTATTTT. Protein product: CASSQLGGVGRDTQYF. V and J are TRBV11-2 and TRBJ2-3; a possible D gene is TRBD2 (6 bases). Germline-derived CDR1 and CDR2 are SGHAT and FQNNGV. The CDR3 extends over 16 amino acids. The variable domain in full, with the rest retrieved from reference TRBV11-2 and TRBJ2-3, is EAGVAQSPRYKIIEKRQSVAFWCNPISGHATLYWYQQILGQGPKLLIQFQNNGVVDDSQLPKDRFSAERLKGVDSTLKIQPAKLEDSAVYLCASSQLGGVGRDTQYFGPGTRLTVL.